This paragraph reports one T cell receptor (beta chain). The data derive from a study of blood T cell repertoires in COVID-19. TCRdb's copy holds only in-frame clones and misses some; the assay was immunoSEQ multiplex PCR. The profile shows some 270,000 clones, roughly 84% of them singletons. This clonotype was obtained from a woman in her 40s who had recovered from COVID-19. The specimen was peripheral blood.

The CDR3 bases are TGTGCCAGCAGGCCTGCCGGGACACCGAACACTGAAGCTTTCTTT. Translation gives CASRPAGTPNTEAFF. This chain uses TRBV28 with TRBJ1-1; TRBD1 might be the D (6 bases). Looked up from germline, CDR1 is MDHEN and CDR2 is SYDVKM. Deletions cut 6 bases from V and 1 base from J, with 15 bases between. The CDR3 contains 15 residues. The full variable domain, with the rest looked up from reference TRBV28 and TRBJ1-1, is DVKVTQSSRYLVKRTGEKVFLECVQDMDHENMFWYRQDPGLGLRLIYFSYDVKMKEKGDIPEGYSVSREKKERFSLILESASTNQTSMYLCASRPAGTPNTEAFFGQGTRLTVV.